The clone carrying this T cell receptor beta chain was detected only a few times. This CDR3 comprises 14 residues. Trimming cost V 2 bases and J 1 base, with 7 bases left between them. The germline CDR1 and CDR2 sequences are MNHEY and SVGAGI. The TCRbeta library incorporated unique molecular identifiers. One entry per CDR3 protein results from TCRdb running MiXCR on the PCR reads. This sample carries 150,000 to 250,000 distinct CDR3 sequences, more than 12% of them seen once, and the ten largest clones take less than 15%. This sample stems from a study of T-cell reconstitution after alpha-beta-depleted transplantation in children.

This clonotype was sampled from a human donor who donated a stem cell graft to a child with acute lymphoblastic leukemia. The chain carries TRBV6-5 and TRBJ2-3, with D possibly being TRBD2 (6 bases). Sequenced material: PBMCs from the stem cell graft donor, taken from the stem cell graft. The CDR3 nucleotides read TGTGCCAGCAGTTACGCGGGGCGCACAGATACGCAGTATTTT. Encoded protein: CASSYAGRTDTQYF.